The present T cell receptor beta chain was sequenced within a study of T cells expressing NK-cell markers (dated by TCRdb to the early 2020s). A note on the overall study: Three sorted T-cell subsets (CD3+CD56+NKG2C+, CD3+CD56+NKG2C- and CD3+CD56-NKG2C+) from under ten donors had their TCR beta-chain repertoires profiled. Randomly selected healthy volunteers, three men and five women, were used as the eight sequenced donors. Seven of the eight sequenced donors were HCMV-seropositive and one was HCMV-seronegative. The libraries were sequenced on Illumina HiSeq 2000/2500, MiSeq or NextSeq, producing 2 x 150 bp reads. Beyond this particular receptor, the publication reports: Whether the expanded NKG2C-expressing T cell clones were specific for HCMV antigens was left unclear. In a handful of donors, the dominant CD3+CD56+NKG2C+ clonotypes were among the top 10 CD8+ clonotypes and accounted for roughly 1.0-8% of CD8+ T cells. Those dominant clonotypes were again the most abundant among CD3+CD56-NKG2C+ cells in a handful of donors, at roughly 28.3-60.1%.

As to this clonotype: Its antigen is still unknown.

Sequenced using an Illumina HiSeq 2000. TCR beta cDNA libraries were made by 5'RACE template switching that added a universal primer site and unique molecular identifiers. Priming for cDNA synthesis came from the TCR beta constant segment, and two successive PCR amplification steps followed. In the original analysis: MIGEC handled demultiplexing of the reads and grouping by UMI, while MiTCR was used to assemble and quantify clonotypes. Only TCR cDNA sequences supported by at least two reads were kept to exclude erroneous sequences. The tcR package was used for downstream repertoire analysis, and clonotypes were matched between fractions using CDR3 nucleotide sequence together with V segment. VDJmatch was used to annotate antigen specificity against VDJdb, with one amino acid substitution in CDR3 allowed. Each entry corresponds to one CDR3 protein sequence from reads that TCRdb reprocessed, and DNA is not given. The V and J calls and clone size come from TCRdb's table, not from the authors' own analysis. The sample table holds over 150,000 distinct CDR3 sequences. Roughly a third of the sample rests with the top ten.

The CDR3 holds 16 amino acids from the cysteine to the phenylalanine. No DNA sequence is on record. The germline V gene encodes CDR1 MNHNS and CDR2 SASEGT. To determine HCMV serostatus, a commercial ELISA kit was used to detect HCMV-specific IgG in serum. Ficoll density gradient centrifugation was used to isolate peripheral blood mononuclear cells from blood. Sequencing input: blood T cells: a sorted CD56 or NKG2C T cell subset, CD4+ or CD8+ T cells, or bulk PBMC T cells (not recorded which). This sequence originates from a woman aged 50 to 65 in good health. Donor details come from another sample of the same person, matched by shared clones. This chain joins TRBV6-1 to TRBJ2-3; TCRdb's D gene call, TRBD1, goes unchecked for lack of DNA. This receptor has the CDR3 CASSEAGVPPTDTQYF.